This T cell receptor (beta chain) stems from a study of T-cell memory formation after mild COVID-19 listed by TCRdb under 2021. Regarding the study in general: Most TCR sequence clusters were specific to one of the two donors. T-cell clones expanding and contracting after mild COVID-19 in a couple of donors were tracked by longitudinal TCRalpha and TCRbeta repertoire sequencing. The cohort was made up of two young adult volunteers, one female and one male, who were previously healthy. Beyond this particular receptor, the publication reports: Only a couple of mild cases were covered by the study, and larger cohorts that include severe cases with pre-infection samples were considered necessary. Whether the second-wave clones peaking on day 37 were SARS-CoV-2 specific was not confirmed. Contracting CD4+ clones turned up mainly in the CM and EM memory subsets, whereas EMRA was where CD8+ clones were enriched. Some responding clones were found in pre-infection memory, which suggests that pre-existing cross-reactive memory T cells took part in the SARS-CoV-2 response. Clones that contracted from day 15 to 85 showed balanced CD4/CD8 phenotypes, whereas a second wave of clones that expanded from day 15 to 37 leaned towards CD4+.

The sequencing machine was an Illumina NovaSeq 6000. cDNA libraries for TCRalpha and TCRbeta were prepared by 5'RACE using constant-segment primers, with sample barcodes and unique molecular identifiers added. RNA was extracted from every sample with Trizol reagent. Amplification of the libraries took two PCR steps, and the second step added a second sample barcode plus Illumina TruSeq adapters. The libraries were sequenced on an Illumina NovaSeq using 2 x 150 bp paired-end reads. Processing in the source paper ran as follows. With migec v1.2.7, reads were demultiplexed and then collapsed into UMI-guided consensus sequences. Using mixcr v2.1.11, UMI consensuses were aligned to TRA and TRB V and J templates and then assembled into clonotypes. Expanded or contracted clonotypes were those called significant by both edgeR and NoisET, with noise models trained on biological replicates. For edgeR calls, the thresholds were a false discovery rate-adjusted p below 0.01 and a log2 fold-change of 1. As an exploratory analysis of dynamics, max-normalized trajectories of the 1000 most abundant clonotypes were examined with PCA combined with hierarchical clustering. The CD4 or CD8 phenotype of responding clones was assigned using the separately sequenced CD4+ and CD8+ repertoires. Through fastp at Q25 and MiXCR, TCRdb rebuilt clones from the public reads, retaining in-frame beta chains. Identical CDR3 proteins give one entry, which carries the most common genes and DNA. TCRdb's processing, not the authors' own work, is the source of the V and J calls. Recorded for this sample are around 90,000 distinct CDR3 sequences; about 16% of them occurred a single time. Of the sample, approximately 40% is held by the ten largest clones.

A word on this clonotype: No antigen is known for it. There are no base qualities to consult, and no much larger clone falls within one base.

The CDR3, from cysteine to phenylalanine, totals 12 residues. Kept here is only the CDR3 DNA, which spans 36 bases and is read in frame from base 1. V is shortened by 0 bases, J by 6 bases, and the region joining them spans 4 bases. The germline V gene gives CDR1 as MRHNA and CDR2 as SNTAGT. Ficoll-Paque density gradient centrifugation was used to isolate PBMCs. Input material: PBMCs or a T cell subset sorted from them (not recorded which). Recombination joined TRBV6-4 with TRBJ2-3; the D gene cannot be resolved reliably. The source is a man between 18 and 35 years old who had mild COVID-19 (a few samples of this study predate the infection). The sample titles of this study are shuffled in the database, so cell type and time point are left out; the donor was told from shared clones. The CDR3 in this case is CASSDSGDTQYF. The nucleotides are TGTGCCAGCAGTGACTCTGGGGATACGCAGTATTTT.